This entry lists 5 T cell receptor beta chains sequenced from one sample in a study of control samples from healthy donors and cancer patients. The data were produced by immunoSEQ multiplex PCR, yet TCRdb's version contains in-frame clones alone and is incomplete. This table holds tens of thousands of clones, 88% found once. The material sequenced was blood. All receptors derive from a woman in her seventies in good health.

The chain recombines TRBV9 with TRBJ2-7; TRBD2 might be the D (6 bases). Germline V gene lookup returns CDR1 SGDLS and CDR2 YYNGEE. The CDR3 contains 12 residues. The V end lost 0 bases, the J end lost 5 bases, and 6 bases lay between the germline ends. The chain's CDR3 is CASSVAGDEQYF. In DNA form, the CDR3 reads TGTGCCAGCAGCGTAGCGGGGGACGAGCAGTACTTC.

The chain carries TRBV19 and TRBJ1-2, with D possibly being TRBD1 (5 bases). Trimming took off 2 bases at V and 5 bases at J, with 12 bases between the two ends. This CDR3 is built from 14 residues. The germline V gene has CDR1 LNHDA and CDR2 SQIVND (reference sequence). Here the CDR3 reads CASSISGTTYGYTF. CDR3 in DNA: TGTGCCAGTAGTATAAGCGGGACGACTTATGGCTACACCTTC.

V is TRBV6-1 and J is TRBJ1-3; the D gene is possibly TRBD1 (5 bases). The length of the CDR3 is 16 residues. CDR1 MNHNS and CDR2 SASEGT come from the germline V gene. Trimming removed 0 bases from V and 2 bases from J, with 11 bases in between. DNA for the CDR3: TGTGCCAGCAGTGAAGCTTCAGGGACGACTGGAAACACCATATATTTT. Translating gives CASSEASGTTGNTIYF.

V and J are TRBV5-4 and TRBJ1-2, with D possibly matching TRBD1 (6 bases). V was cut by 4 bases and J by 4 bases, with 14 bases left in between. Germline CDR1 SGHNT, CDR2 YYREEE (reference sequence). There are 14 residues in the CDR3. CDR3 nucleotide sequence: TGTGCCAGCAGCCGGGACACTTTATCCTATGGCTACACCTTC. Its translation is CASSRDTLSYGYTF.

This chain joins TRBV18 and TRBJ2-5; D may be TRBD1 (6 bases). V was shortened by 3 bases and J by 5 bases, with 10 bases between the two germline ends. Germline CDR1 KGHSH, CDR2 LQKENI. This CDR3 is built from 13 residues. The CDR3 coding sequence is TGTGCCAGCTCACCGGGGGCCAGTGAGACCCAGTACTTC. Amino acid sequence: CASSPGASETQYF.